The clone carrying this T cell receptor beta chain was seen many times. Germline V CDR1 and CDR2: KGHDR, SFDVKD. The CDR3 length is 14 residues. Trimming removed 7 bases at V and 8 bases at J, with 19 bases between. TCRdb fed the 5' RACE reads into MiXCR, producing one record per CDR3 protein. The repertoire holds 220,000 or so distinct CDR3 sequences, with 5.5% to 7% as singletons. This sample stems from a study of identical twins. The sample also formed part of further work on yellow fever vaccine responses in identical twins.

The gene calls are TRBV24-1 and TRBJ1-2; D might be TRBD1 (6 bases). The specimen was memory (CD45RO+) T cells sorted from blood. This sequence originates from a woman aged 18 to 35 in good health. The CDR3 DNA sequence: TGTGCCACCAGCCCACAGGGCGAATCGAACGGCTACACCTTC. Amino acids: CATSPQGESNGYTF.